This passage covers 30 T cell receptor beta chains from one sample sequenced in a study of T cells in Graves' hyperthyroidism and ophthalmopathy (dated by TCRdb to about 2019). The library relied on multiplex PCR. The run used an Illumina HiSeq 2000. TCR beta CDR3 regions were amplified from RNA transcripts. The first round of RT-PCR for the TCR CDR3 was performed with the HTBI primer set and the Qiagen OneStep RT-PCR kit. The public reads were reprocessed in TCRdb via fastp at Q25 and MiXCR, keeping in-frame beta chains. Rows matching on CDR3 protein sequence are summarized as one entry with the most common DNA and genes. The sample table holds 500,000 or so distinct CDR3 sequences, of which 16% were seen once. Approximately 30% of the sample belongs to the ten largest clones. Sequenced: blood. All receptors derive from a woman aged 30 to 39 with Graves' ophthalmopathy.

CDR3 in DNA: TGTGCCAGCAGAGGACAGGAGAATCAGCCCCAGCATTTT. Protein sequence: CASRGQENQPQHF. The rearrangement joins TRBV7-9 to TRBJ1-5; TRBD1 matches at 7 bases. The CDR3 loop spans 13 amino acids. V trimming: 6 bases; J trimming: 4 bases; junction bases outside the gene matches: 3. Germline V gene data show CDR1 as SEHNR and CDR2 as FQNEAQ (reference sequence).

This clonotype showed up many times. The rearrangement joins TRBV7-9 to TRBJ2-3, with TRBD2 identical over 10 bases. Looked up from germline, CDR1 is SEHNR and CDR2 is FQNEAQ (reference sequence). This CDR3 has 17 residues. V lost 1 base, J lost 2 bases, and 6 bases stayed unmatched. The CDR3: CASSLEGLAGDTDTQYF. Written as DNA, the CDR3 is TGTGCCAGCAGCTTAGAAGGTCTAGCGGGAGACACAGATACGCAGTATTTT.

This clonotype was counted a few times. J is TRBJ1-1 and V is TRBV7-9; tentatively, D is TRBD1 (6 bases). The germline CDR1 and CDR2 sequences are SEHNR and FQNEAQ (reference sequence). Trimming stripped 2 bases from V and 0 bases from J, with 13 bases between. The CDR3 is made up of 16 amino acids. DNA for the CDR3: TGTGCCAGCAGCTTACGGGCAGGGGCACTGAACACTGAAGCTTTCTTT. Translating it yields CASSLRAGALNTEAFF.

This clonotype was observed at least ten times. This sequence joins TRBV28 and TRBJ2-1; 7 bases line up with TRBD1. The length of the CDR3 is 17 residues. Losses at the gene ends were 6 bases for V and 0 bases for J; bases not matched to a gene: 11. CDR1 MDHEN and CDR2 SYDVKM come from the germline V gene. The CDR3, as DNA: TGTGCCAGCAGAGGGGGACAGAGGTTGAGCTCCTACAATGAGCAGTTCTTC. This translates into CASRGGQRLSSYNEQFF.

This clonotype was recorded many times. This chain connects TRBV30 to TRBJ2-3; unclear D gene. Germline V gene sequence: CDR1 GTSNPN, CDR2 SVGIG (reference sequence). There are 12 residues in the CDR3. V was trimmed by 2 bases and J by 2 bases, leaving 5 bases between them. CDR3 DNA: TGTGCCTGGAGTCGGAACACAGATACGCAGTATTTT. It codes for CAWSRNTDTQYF.

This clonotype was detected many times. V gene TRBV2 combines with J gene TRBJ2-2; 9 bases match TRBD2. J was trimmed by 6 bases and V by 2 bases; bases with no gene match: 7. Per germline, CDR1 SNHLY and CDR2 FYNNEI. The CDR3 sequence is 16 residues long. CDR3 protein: CASSERASGIPGELFF. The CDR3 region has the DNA TGTGCCAGCAGTGAAAGGGCTAGCGGGATCCCCGGGGAGCTGTTTTTT. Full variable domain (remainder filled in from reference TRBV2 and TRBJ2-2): EPEVTQTPSHQVTQMGQEVILRCVPISNHLYFYWYRQILGQKVEFLVSFYNNEISEKSEIFDDQFSVERPDGSNFTLKIRSTKLEDSAMYFCASSERASGIPGELFFGEGSRLTVL.

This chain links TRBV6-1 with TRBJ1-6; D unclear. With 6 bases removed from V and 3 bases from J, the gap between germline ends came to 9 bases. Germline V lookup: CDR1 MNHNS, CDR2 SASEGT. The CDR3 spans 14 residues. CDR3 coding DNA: TGTGCCAGCAGGCTCCCGGACTATAATTCACCCCTCCACTTT. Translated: CASRLPDYNSPLHF.

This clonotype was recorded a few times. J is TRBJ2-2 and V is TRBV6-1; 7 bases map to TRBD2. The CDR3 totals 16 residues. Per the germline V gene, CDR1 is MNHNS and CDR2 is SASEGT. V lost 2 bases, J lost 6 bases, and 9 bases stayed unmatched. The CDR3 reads CASSEYGGGPAGELFF. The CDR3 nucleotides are TGTGCCAGCAGTGAATATGGGGGAGGGCCCGCCGGGGAGCTGTTTTTT.

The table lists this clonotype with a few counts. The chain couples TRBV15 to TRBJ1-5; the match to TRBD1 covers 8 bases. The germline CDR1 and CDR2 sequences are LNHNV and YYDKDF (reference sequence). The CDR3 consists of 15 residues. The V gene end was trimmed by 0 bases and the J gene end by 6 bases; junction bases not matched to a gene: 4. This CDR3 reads CATSRDRGRLQPQHF. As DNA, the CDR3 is TGTGCCACCAGCAGAGACAGGGGGCGGCTTCAGCCCCAGCATTTT.

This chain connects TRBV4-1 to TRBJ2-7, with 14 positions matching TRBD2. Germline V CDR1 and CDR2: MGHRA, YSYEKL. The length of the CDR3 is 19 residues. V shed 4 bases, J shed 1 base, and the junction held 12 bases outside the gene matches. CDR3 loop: CASSPTRLAGGPPSYEQYF. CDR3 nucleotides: TGCGCCAGCAGCCCGACCCGACTAGCGGGAGGGCCGCCGTCCTACGAGCAGTACTTC.

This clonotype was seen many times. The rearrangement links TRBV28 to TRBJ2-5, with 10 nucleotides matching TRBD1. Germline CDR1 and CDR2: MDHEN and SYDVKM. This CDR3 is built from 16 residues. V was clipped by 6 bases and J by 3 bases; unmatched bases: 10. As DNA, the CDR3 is TGTGCCAGCAGAATCCCCGGGACAGGGGCCGAAGAGACCCAGTACTTC. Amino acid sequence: CASRIPGTGAEETQYF.

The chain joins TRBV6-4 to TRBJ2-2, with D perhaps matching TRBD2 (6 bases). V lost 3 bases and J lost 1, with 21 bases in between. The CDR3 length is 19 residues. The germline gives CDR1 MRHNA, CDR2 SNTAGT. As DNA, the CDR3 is TGTGCCAGCAGTGAACAACCTACTGGGGGAGGAGGGAACACCGGGGAGCTGTTTTTT. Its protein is CASSEQPTGGGGNTGELFF.

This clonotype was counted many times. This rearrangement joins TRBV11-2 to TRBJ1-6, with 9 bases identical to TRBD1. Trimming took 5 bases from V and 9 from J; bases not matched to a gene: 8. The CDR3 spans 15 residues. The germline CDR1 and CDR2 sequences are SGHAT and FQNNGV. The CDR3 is CASSRQQGAGSPLHF. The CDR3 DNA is TGTGCCAGCAGCCGGCAACAGGGGGCGGGTTCACCCCTCCACTTT.

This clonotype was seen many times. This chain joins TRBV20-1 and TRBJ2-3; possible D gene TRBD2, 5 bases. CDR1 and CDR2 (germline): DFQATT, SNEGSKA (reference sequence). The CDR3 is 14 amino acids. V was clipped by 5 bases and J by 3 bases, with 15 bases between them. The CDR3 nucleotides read TGCAGTGCTCCTCGGACGGGGAGTACAGATACGCAGTATTTT. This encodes CSAPRTGSTDTQYF.

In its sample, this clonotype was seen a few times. Written as DNA, the CDR3 is TGTGCCAGCAGTCCACTGTCAGGGGTCGGGGAGCTGTTTTTT. As protein: CASSPLSGVGELFF. The chain joins TRBV27 to TRBJ2-2, with D perhaps TRBD1 (6 bases). Trimming left V 5 bases short and J 7 bases short, with 14 bases between. Germline CDR1 and CDR2: MNHEY and SMNVEV (reference sequence). The CDR3 runs to 14 residues.

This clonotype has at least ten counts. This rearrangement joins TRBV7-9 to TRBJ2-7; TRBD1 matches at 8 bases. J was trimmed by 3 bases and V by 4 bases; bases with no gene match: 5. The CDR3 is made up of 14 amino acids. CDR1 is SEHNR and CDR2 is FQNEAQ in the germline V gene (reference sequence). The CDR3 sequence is CASSSYRGVYEQYF. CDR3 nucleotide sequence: TGTGCCAGCAGCTCATACAGGGGGGTCTACGAGCAGTACTTC.

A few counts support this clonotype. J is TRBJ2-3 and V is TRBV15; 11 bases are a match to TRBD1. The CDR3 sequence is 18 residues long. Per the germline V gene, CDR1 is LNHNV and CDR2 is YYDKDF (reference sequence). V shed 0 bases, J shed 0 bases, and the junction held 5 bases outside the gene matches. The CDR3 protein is CATSRDKGQGVSTDTQYF. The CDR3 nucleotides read TGTGCCACCAGCAGAGATAAGGGACAGGGGGTAAGCACAGATACGCAGTATTTT.

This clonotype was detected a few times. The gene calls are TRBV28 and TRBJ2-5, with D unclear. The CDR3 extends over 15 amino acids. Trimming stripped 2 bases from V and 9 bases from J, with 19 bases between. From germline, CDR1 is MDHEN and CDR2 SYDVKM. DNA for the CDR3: TGTGCCAGCAGTTTAAGTCCCTCCCCCAGGTATTCCCAGTACTTC. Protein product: CASSLSPSPRYSQYF.

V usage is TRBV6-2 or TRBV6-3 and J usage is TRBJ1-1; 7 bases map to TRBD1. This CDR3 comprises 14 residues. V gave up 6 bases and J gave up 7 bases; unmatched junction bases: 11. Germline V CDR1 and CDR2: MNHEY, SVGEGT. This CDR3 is CASSRDSLGYEAFF. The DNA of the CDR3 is TGTGCCAGCAGCCGGGACAGCCTGGGATATGAAGCTTTCTTT.

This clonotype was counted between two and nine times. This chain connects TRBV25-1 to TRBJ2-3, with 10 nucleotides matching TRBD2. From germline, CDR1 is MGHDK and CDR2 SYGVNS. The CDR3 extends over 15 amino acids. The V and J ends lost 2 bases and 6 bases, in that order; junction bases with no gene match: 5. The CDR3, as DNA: TGTGCCAGCAGTGAAGACCCAGCGGGAGGGGATACGCAGTATTTT. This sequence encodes CASSEDPAGGDTQYF.

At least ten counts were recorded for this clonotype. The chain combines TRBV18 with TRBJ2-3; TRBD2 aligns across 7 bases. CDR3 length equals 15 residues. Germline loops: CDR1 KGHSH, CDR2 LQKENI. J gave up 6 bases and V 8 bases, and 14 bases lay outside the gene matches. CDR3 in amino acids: CASNTRGGPGDTQYF. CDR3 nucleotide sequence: TGTGCCAGCAATACGCGGGGAGGGCCAGGTGATACGCAGTATTTT.

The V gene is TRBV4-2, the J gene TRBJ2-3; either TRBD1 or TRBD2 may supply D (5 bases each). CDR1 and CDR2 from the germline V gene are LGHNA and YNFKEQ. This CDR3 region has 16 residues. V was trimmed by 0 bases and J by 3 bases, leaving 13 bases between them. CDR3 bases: TGTGCCAGCAGCCAAGATACCTCCGGGACGACAGATACGCAGTATTTT. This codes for CASSQDTSGTTDTQYF.

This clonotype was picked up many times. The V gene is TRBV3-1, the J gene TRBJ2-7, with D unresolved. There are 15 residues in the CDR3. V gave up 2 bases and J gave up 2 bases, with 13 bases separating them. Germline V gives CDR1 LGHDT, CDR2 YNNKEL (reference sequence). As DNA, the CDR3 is TGTGCCAGCAGCCAAAATGACCCTGGGACCTACGAGCAGTACTTC. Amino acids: CASSQNDPGTYEQYF.

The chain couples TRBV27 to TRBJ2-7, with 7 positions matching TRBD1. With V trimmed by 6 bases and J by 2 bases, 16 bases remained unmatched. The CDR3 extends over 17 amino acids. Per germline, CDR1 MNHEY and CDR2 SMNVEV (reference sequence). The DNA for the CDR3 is TGTGCCAGCAGCCCTAACACCCGGGACAGATTTACCTACGAGCAGTACTTC. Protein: CASSPNTRDRFTYEQYF.

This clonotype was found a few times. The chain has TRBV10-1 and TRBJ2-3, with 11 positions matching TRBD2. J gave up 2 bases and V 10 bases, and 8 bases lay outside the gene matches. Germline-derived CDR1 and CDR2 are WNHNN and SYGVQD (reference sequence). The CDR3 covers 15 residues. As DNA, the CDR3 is TGCGCCATAGGACTAGCGGGTTTTACCACAGATACGCAGTATTTT. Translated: CAIGLAGFTTDTQYF.

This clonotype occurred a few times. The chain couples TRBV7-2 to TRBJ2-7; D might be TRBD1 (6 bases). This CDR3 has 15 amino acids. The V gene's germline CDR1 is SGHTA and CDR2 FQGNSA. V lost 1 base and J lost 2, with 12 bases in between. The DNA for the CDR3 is TGTGCCAGCAGCTTAGGTTGGGGGCCCACCTACGAGCAGTACTTC. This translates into CASSLGWGPTYEQYF.

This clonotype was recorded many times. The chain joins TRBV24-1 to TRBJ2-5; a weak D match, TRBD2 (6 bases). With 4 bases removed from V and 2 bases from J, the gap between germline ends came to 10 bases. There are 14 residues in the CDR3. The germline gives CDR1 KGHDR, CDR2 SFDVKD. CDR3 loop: CATSEGRIQETQYF. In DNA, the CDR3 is TGTGCCACCAGTGAAGGGAGGATTCAAGAGACCCAGTACTTC.

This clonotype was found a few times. The CDR3 here is CASTDRVPRGGDTQYF. CDR3 coding DNA: TGTGCCAGCACCGACCGGGTCCCGAGGGGGGGAGATACGCAGTATTTT. The rearrangement joins TRBV7-9 to TRBJ2-3; tentative D call: TRBD2 (7 bases). Germline V CDR1 and CDR2: SEHNR, FQNEAQ (reference sequence). CDR3 length equals 16 residues. V lost 7 bases, J lost 5 bases, and 22 bases lay in between.

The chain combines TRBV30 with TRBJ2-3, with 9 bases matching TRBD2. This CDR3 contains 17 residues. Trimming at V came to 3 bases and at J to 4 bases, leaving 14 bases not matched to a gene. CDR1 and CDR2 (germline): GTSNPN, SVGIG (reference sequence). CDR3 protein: CAWSSVWVAGVSDTQYF. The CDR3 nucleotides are TGTGCCTGGAGCTCCGTCTGGGTAGCGGGAGTTTCAGATACGCAGTATTTT.

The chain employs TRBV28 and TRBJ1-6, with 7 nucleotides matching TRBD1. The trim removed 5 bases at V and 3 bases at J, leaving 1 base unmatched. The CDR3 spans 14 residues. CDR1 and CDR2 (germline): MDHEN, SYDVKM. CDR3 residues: CASSPGGYNSPLHF. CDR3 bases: TGTGCCAGCAGTCCAGGGGGCTATAATTCACCCCTCCACTTT.